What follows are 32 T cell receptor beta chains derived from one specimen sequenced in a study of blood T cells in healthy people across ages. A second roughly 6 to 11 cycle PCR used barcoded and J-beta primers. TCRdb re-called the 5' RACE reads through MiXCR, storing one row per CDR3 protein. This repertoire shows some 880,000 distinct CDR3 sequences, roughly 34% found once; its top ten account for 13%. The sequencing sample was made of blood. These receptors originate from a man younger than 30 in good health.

The CDR3 here is CASSLRDREYTEAFF. The CDR3 DNA follows: TGTGCCAGCAGCTTGAGGGACAGGGAGTACACTGAAGCTTTCTTT. The chain carries TRBV5-5 and TRBJ1-1, with 9 bases that match TRBD1. The CDR3 is 15 amino acids. After removal of 1 base from V and 3 bases from J, the junction contained 4 bases not matched to a gene. Germline assignment: CDR1 SGHKS and CDR2 YYEKEE (reference sequence).

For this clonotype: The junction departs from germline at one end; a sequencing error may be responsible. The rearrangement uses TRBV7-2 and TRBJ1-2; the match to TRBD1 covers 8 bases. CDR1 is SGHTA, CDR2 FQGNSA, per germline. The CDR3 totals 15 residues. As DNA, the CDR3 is TGTGCCGGCAGCTTAGATAACTCCAGGGGGCTTGGCTACACCTTC. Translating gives CAGSLDNSRGLGYTF.

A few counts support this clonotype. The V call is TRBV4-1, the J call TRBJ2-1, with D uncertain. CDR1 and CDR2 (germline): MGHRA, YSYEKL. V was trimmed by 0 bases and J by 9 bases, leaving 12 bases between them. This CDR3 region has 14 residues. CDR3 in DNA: TGCGCCAGCAGCCAAGATCTGAGTGGGTTTGAGCAGTTCTTC. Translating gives CASSQDLSGFEQFF.

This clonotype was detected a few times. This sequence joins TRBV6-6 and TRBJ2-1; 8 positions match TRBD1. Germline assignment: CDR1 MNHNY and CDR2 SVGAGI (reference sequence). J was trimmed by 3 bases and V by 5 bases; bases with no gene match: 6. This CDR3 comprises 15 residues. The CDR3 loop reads CASSTTGDGYNEQFF. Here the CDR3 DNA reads TGTGCCAGCAGTACGACAGGGGATGGCTACAATGAGCAGTTCTTC.

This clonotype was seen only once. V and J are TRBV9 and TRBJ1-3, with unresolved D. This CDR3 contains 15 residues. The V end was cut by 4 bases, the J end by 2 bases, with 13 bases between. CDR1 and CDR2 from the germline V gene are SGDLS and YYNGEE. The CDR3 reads CASSFTAGAGNTIYF. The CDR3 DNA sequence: TGTGCCAGCAGCTTTACCGCCGGAGCTGGAAACACCATATATTTT.

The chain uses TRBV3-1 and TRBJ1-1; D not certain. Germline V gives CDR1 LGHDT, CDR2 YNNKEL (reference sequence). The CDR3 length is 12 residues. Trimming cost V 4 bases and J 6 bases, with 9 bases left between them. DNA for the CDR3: TGTGCCAGCAGCCGAGGGTGGCCTGAAGCTTTCTTT. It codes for CASSRGWPEAFF.

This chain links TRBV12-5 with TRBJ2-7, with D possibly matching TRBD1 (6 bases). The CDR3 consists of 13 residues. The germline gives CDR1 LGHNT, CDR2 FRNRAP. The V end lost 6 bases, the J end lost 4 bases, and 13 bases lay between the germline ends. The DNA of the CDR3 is TGTGCTAGTGGAACGGACAGCGTTTACGAGCAGTACTTC. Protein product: CASGTDSVYEQYF.

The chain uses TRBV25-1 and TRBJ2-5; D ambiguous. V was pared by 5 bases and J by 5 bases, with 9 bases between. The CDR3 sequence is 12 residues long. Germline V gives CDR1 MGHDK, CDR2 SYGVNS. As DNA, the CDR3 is TGTGCCAGCAGTCATAGGCCTGAGACCCAGTACTTC. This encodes CASSHRPETQYF.

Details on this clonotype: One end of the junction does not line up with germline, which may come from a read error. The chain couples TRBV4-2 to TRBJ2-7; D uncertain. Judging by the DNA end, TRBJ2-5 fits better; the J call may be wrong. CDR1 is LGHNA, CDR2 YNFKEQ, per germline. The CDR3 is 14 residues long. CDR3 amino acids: CAGSQDNYRETQYF. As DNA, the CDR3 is TGTGCCGGCAGCCAAGATAACTACCGGGAGACCCAGTACTTC.

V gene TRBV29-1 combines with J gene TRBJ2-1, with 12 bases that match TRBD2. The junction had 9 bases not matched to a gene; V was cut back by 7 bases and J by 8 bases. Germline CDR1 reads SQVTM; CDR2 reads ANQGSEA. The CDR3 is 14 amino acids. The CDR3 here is CSEPLAGGTDEQFF. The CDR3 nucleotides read TGCAGCGAGCCACTAGCGGGGGGTACCGATGAGCAGTTCTTC.

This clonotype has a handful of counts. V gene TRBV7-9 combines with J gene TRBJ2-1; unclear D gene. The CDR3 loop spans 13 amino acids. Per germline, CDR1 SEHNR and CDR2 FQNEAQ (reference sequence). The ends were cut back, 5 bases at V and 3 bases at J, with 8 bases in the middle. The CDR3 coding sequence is TGTGCCAGCAGCGTGACAATCTACAATGAGCAGTTCTTC. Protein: CASSVTIYNEQFF.

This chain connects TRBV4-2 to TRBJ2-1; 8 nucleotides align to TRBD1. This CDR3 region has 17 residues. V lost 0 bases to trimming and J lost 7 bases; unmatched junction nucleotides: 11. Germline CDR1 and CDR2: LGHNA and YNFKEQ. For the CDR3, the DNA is TGTGCCAGCAGCCAAGATGGGCAGGGGGCGGGATTTAATGAGCAGTTCTTC. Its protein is CASSQDGQGAGFNEQFF.

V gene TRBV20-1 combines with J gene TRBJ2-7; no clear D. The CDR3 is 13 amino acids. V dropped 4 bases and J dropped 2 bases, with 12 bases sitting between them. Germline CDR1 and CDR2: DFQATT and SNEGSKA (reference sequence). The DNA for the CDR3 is TGCAGTGCTACGCGCGGTTGGACCTACGAGCAGTACTTC. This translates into CSATRGWTYEQYF.

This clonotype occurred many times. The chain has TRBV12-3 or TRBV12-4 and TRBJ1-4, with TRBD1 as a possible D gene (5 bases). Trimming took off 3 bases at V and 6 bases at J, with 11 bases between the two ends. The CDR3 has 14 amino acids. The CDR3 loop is CASSLGGADEKLFF. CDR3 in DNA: TGTGCCAGCAGTTTGGGAGGGGCCGATGAAAAACTGTTTTTT.

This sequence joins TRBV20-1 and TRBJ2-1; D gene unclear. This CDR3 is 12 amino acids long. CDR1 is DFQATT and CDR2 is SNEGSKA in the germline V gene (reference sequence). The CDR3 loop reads CRVENSYNEQFF. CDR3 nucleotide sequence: TGCAGGGTCGAAAACTCCTACAATGAGCAGTTCTTC.

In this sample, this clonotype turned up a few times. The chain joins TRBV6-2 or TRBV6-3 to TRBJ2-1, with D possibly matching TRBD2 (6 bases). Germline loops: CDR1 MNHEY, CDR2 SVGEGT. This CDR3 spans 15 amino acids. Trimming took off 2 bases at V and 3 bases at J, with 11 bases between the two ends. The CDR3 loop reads CASSYPGGGYNEQFF. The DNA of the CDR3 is TGTGCCAGCAGTTACCCCGGGGGTGGCTACAATGAGCAGTTCTTC.

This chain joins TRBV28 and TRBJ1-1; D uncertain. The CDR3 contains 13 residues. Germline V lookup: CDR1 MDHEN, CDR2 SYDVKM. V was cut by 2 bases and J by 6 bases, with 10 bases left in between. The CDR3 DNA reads TGTGCCAGCAGTTTAATAGGCAGTTCTGAAGCTTTCTTT. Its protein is CASSLIGSSEAFF.

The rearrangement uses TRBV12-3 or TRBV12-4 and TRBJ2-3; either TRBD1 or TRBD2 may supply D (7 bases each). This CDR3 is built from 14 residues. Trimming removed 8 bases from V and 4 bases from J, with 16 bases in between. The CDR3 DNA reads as TGTGCCAGCCCAGGGGGGGGGCTTTCAGATACGCAGTATTTT. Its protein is CASPGGGLSDTQYF.

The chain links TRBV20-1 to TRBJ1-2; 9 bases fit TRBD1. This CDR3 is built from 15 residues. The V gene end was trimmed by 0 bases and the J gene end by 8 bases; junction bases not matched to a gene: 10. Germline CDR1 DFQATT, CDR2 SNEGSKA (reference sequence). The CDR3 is CSAREPGTGLGGYTF. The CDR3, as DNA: TGCAGTGCTAGAGAGCCCGGGACAGGGCTCGGAGGCTACACCTTC.

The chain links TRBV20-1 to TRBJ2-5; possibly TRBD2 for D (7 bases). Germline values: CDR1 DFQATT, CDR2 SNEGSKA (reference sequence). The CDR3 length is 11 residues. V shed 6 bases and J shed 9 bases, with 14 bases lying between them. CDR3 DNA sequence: TGCAGTGCCACAAGGGAGGGGGCCCAGTACTTC. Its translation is CSATREGAQYF.

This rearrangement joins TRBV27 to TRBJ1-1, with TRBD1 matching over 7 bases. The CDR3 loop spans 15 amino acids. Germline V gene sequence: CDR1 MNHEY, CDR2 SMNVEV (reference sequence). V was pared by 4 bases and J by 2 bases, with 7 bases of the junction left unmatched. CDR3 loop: CASSSGTEGNTEAFF. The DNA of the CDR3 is TGTGCCAGCAGTTCCGGGACAGAAGGAAACACTGAAGCTTTCTTT.

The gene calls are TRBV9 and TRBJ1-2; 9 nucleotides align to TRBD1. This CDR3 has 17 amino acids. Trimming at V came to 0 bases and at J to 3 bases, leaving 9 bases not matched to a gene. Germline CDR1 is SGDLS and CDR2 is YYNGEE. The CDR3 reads CASSVGTGAKTDYGYTF. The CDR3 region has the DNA TGTGCCAGCAGCGTAGGGACAGGGGCGAAAACCGACTATGGCTACACCTTC. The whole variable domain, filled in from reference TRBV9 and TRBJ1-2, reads DSGVTQTPKHLITATGQRVTLRCSPRSGDLSVYWYQQSLDQGLQFLIQYYNGEERAKGNILERFSAQQFPDLHSELNLSSLELGDSALYFCASSVGTGAKTDYGYTFGSGTRLTVV.

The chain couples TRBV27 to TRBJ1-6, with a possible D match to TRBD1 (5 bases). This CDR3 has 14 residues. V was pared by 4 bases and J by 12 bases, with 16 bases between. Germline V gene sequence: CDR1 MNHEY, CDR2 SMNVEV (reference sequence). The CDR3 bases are TGTGCCAGCAGTTCTCTCCCCGGGGCTGGACCCCTCCACTTT. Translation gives CASSSLPGAGPLHF.

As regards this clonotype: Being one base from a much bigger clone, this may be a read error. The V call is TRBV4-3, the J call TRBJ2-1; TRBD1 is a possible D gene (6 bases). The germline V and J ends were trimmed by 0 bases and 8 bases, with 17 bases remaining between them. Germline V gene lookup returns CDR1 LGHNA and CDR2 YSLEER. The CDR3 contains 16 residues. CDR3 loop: CASSQDRGHGLDEQFF. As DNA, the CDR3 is TGCGCCAGCAGCCAAGATCGGGGACACGGTTTAGATGAGCAGTTCTTC.

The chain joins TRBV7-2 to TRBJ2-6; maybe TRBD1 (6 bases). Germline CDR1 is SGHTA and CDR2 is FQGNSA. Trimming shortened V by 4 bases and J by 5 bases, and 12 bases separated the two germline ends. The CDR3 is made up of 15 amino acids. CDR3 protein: CASSCTGTRANVLTF. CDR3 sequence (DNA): TGTGCCAGCAGCTGTACAGGGACAAGGGCCAACGTCCTGACTTTC.

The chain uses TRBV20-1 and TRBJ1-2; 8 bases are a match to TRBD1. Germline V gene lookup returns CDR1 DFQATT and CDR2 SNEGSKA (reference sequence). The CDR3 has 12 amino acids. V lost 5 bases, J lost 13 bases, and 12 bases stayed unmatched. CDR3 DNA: TGCAGTGCTTTGACAGGGGCCCCAATGGGCACCTTC. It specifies CSALTGAPMGTF.

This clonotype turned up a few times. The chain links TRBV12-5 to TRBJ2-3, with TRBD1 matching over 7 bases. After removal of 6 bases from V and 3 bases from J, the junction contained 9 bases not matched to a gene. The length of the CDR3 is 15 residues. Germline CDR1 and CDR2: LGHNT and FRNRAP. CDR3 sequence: CASGPGQRRTDTQYF. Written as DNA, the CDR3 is TGTGCTAGTGGCCCGGGACAGAGACGAACAGATACGCAGTATTTT.

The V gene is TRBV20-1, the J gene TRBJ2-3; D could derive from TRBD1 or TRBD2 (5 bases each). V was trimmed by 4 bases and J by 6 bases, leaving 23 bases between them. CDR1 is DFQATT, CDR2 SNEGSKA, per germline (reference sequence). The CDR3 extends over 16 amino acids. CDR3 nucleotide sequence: TGCAGTGCTACAGAGGTGGGGACCAAAGGGCCGGATACGCAGTATTTT. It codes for CSATEVGTKGPDTQYF.

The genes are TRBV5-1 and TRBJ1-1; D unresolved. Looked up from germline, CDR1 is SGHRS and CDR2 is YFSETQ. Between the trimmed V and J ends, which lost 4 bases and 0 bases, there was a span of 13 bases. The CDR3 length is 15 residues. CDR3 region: CASSRKGTMNTEAFF. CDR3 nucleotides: TGCGCCAGCAGCCGTAAGGGAACCATGAACACTGAAGCTTTCTTT.

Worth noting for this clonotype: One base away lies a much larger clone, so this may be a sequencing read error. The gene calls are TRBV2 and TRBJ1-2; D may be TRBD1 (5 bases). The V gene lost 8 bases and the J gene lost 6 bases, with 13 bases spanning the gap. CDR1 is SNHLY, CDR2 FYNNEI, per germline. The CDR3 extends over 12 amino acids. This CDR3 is CASQQALDGYTF. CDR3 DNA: TGTGCCAGCCAACAGGCTCTCGATGGCTACACCTTC.

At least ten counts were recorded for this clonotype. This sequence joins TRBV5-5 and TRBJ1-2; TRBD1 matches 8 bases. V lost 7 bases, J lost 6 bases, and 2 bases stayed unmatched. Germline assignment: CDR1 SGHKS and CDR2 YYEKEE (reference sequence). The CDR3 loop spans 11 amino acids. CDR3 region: CASAGGNGYTF. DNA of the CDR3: TGTGCCAGCGCAGGGGGCAATGGCTACACCTTC.

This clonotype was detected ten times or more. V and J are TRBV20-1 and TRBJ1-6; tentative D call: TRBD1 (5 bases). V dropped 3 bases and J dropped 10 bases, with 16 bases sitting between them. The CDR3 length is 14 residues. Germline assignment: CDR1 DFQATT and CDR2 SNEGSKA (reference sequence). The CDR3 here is CSASVGVEGSPLHF. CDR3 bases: TGCAGTGCTAGTGTGGGGGTCGAAGGGTCACCCCTCCACTTT.